This T cell receptor (beta chain) stems from a study of OX40 agonist ivuxolimab in advanced cancers. Across the study: The patients' treatment was ivuxolimab, an agonistic anti-OX40 (CD134) antibody. Broader study findings: Low normalized clonal expansion also occurred in some nonresponding patients. Clonal expansion among partial responders at 0.1-3.0 mg/kg ranked near the lowest. Antigens targeted by the expanded peripheral T cells were not determined.

Measured with immunoSEQ multiplex PCR; TCRdb has only the in-frame clones, and not every one. In the table there are tens of thousands of clones, about four fifths of which are singletons. CDR3 length equals 13 residues. CDR1 SNHLY and CDR2 FYNNEI come from the germline V gene. V lost 6 bases, J lost 7 bases, and 6 bases stayed unmatched. For this clone: The antigen is undetermined.

V is TRBV2 and J is TRBJ1-5; 7 bases line up with TRBD1. This sequence originates from an adult with an advanced solid tumor such as melanoma, head and neck, liver or kidney cancer. Source: CD4+ or CD8+ T cells sorted from blood, taken in a trial of the OX40 agonist ivuxolimab. The CDR3 loop is CASRGGRGQPQHF. The CDR3 DNA follows: TGTGCCAGCAGGGGGGGCAGGGGGCAGCCCCAGCATTTT.